This entry lists 8 T cell receptor beta chains sequenced from one sample in a study of blood T cell repertoires in COVID-19. Data came from immunoSEQ multiplex PCR; TCRdb stores just in-frame clones and leaves some out. The sample holds approximately 400,000 clones, around 89% seen once. Sequences were obtained from peripheral blood. Receptor source: a woman aged 50 to 60 with COVID-19, enrolled during active disease.

The chain employs TRBV19 and TRBJ2-1, with D uncertain. Germline V lookup: CDR1 LNHDA, CDR2 SQIVND (reference sequence). The CDR3 length is 14 residues. V was clipped by 5 bases and J by 7 bases, with 15 bases between them. The CDR3 region has the DNA TGTGCCAGTAGTGTAACAGCCCCATTTAATGAGCAGTTCTTC. It translates to CASSVTAPFNEQFF.

The V and J genes are TRBV7-8 and TRBJ1-3; no definite D call. V lost 5 bases, J lost 0 bases, and 11 bases lay in between. Germline assignment: CDR1 SGHVS and CDR2 FQNEAQ. The CDR3 is 15 residues long. The CDR3 loop is CASSPEQISGNTIYF. The DNA of the CDR3 is TGTGCCAGCAGCCCTGAACAGATCTCTGGAAACACCATATATTTT.

The rearrangement links TRBV24-1 to TRBJ1-4; no definite D call. Trimming took off 4 bases at V and 8 bases at J, with 10 bases between the two ends. The CDR3 spans 13 residues. Germline assignment: CDR1 KGHDR and CDR2 SFDVKD. The CDR3 DNA is TGTGCCACCAGTGACCCCACCAGGGAAAAACTGTTTTTT. Translation: CATSDPTREKLFF.

This chain links TRBV9 with TRBJ1-1; the D gene is possibly TRBD1 (5 bases). Germline CDR1 is SGDLS and CDR2 is YYNGEE. This CDR3 contains 15 residues. V shed 3 bases and J shed 0 bases, with 12 bases lying between them. The CDR3 here is CASSGGGLLNTEAFF. In DNA, the CDR3 is TGTGCCAGCAGCGGTGGGGGACTGCTGAACACTGAAGCTTTCTTT.

The genes are TRBV27 and TRBJ1-2; 8 bases align to TRBD1. This CDR3 spans 15 amino acids. Germline trimming cut 5 bases from V and 2 bases from J; bases unmatched to any gene: 7. Germline V lookup: CDR1 MNHEY, CDR2 SMNVEV (reference sequence). The CDR3 DNA reads TGTGCCAGCAGTCCGGCCCGACAGGGGAACTATGGCTACACCTTC. This gives the protein CASSPARQGNYGYTF.

The chain employs TRBV7-3 and TRBJ2-2; 10 bases align to TRBD2. Germline CDR1 reads SGHTA; CDR2 reads FQGTGA. This CDR3 spans 19 amino acids. V dropped 1 base and J dropped 3; count of bases not matched to a gene: 11. The CDR3 DNA sequence: TGTGCCAGCAGCTTAATGCCCAGCGGGGGGGCTGGGTACACCGGGGAGCTGTTTTTT. Translation: CASSLMPSGGAGYTGELFF.

The CDR3 region is CASSIGGQGDAEAFF. The CDR3 DNA sequence: TGTGCCAGTAGTATCGGGGGACAGGGGGACGCTGAAGCTTTCTTT. The gene calls are TRBV19 and TRBJ1-1; 11 bases are a match to TRBD1. Trimming cost V 3 bases and J 6 bases; bases outside gene matches: 6. CDR3 length: 15 amino acids. Germline CDR1 is LNHDA and CDR2 is SQIVND (reference sequence). The entire variable domain, with the rest obtained from reference TRBV19 and TRBJ1-1, is as follows: DGGITQSPKYLFRKEGQNVTLSCEQNLNHDAMYWYRQDPGQGLRLIYYSQIVNDFQKGDIAEGYSVSREKKESFPLTVTSAQKNPTAFYLCASSIGGQGDAEAFFGQGTRLTVV.

This clone has a single count. The chain carries TRBV7-2 and TRBJ2-3; perhaps TRBD1 as D (5 bases). Germline V CDR1 and CDR2: SGHTA, FQGNSA. The CDR3 runs to 14 residues. V shed 7 bases and J shed 2 bases, with 13 bases lying between them. The CDR3: CASIQNRYTDTQYF. The DNA for the CDR3 is TGTGCCAGCATCCAAAACAGGTACACAGATACGCAGTATTTT. Combining the CDR3 with reference TRBV7-2 and TRBJ2-3 gives the whole variable domain GAGVSQSPSNKVTEKGKDVELRCDPISGHTALYWYRQSLGQGLEFLIYFQGNSAPDKSGLPSDRFSAERTGGSVSTLTIQRTQQEDSAVYLCASIQNRYTDTQYFGPGTRLTVL.